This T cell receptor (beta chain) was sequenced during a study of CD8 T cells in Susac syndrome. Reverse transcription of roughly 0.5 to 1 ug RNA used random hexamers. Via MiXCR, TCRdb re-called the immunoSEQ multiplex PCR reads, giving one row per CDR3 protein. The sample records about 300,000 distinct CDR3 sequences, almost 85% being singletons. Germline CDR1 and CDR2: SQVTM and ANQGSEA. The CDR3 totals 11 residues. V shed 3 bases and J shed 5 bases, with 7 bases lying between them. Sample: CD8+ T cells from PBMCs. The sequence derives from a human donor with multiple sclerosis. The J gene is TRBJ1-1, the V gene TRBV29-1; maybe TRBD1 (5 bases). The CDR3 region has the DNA TGCAGCGTTGAGGGGGAAACTGAAGCTTTCTTT. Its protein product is CSVEGETEAFF.